The clone carrying this T cell receptor (beta chain) was detected only a few times. TCRdb ran MiXCR on the 5' RACE reads and lists one entry per CDR3 protein. This sample has 510,000 or so distinct CDR3 sequences; roughly 15% occur once, and the top ten carry 0.35% to 0.45%. The entry originates in a study of identical twins. Losses at the gene ends were 7 bases for V and 0 bases for J; bases not matched to a gene: 6. The V gene's germline CDR1 is SQVTM and CDR2 ANQGSEA. The CDR3 has 14 residues. A further study also used this sample, focusing on yellow fever vaccine responses in identical twins.

The TCR was taken from a woman between 18 and 29 years old in good health. The chain links TRBV29-1 to TRBJ2-5; 9 nucleotides line up with TRBD2. Sequenced: CD4+ T cells sorted from blood. The CDR3 DNA is TGCAGCGCGACTAGCGGCACTTACCAAGAGACCCAGTACTTC. This translates into CSATSGTYQETQYF.